Sequencing of this T cell receptor beta chain was carried out in a study of shared clonotypes between healthy human individuals. Positive CCR7 selection of CD45RO-negative cells yielded the naive CD8 cells, and terminally differentiated effector memory CD45RA+ cells were excluded. The study ran the assay at deep level. Each subset's genomic DNA was split evenly across several immunoSEQ plates. Sequencing used immunoSEQ multiplex PCR; TCRdb keeps in-frame clones, though not all of them. The table has around 600,000 clones, roughly 98% seen once. The sequence was collected from a man younger than 40 in good health. The sample was naive CD8+ T cells sorted from blood.

In DNA form, the CDR3 reads TGTGCCACCAGCAGTGAGCAGGGCAATCAGCCCCAGCATTTT. Its protein is CATSSEQGNQPQHF. The rearrangement joins TRBV15 to TRBJ1-5; D is ambiguous. Trimming cost V 3 bases and J 2 bases, with 8 bases left between them. Germline lookup yields CDR1 LNHNV and CDR2 YYDKDF (reference sequence). The CDR3 consists of 14 residues.